Following are 21 T cell receptor beta chains from one sample sequenced in a study of PD-1 blockade in classical Hodgkin lymphoma. Following autologous stem cell transplantation, relapse occurred in every patient, and exposure to brentuximab vedotin varied. TCRdb keeps only in-frame clones here, not all; method: immunoSEQ multiplex PCR. Among 14,000 to 15,000 clones listed, approximately 58% were seen once. The input for sequencing was peripheral blood mononuclear cells (PBMCs), taken at baseline. The origin of the receptors is a human donor with classical Hodgkin lymphoma.

The chain couples TRBV7-8 to TRBJ2-5, with 12 bases lining up with TRBD2. There are 18 residues in the CDR3. The V gene end was trimmed by 5 bases and the J gene end by 5 bases; junction bases not matched to a gene: 15. In germline, CDR1 is SGHVS, CDR2 FQNEAQ. CDR3: CASSKGLAGLEVGETQYF. DNA for the CDR3: TGTGCCAGCAGCAAGGGACTAGCGGGCTTAGAGGTGGGGGAGACCCAGTACTTC.

The rearrangement joins TRBV9 to TRBJ1-6, with TRBD1 matching 9 bases. V lost 4 bases and J lost 7; bases outside the gene matches: 6. CDR1 SGDLS and CDR2 YYNGEE come from the germline V gene. The CDR3 is 15 residues long. CDR3 region: CASSSLGTGNSPLHF. CDR3 DNA: TGTGCCAGCAGCTCCCTAGGGACAGGGAATTCACCCCTCCACTTT.

This chain links TRBV6-1 with TRBJ2-1, with TRBD2 matching 10 bases. The trim removed 2 bases at V and 9 bases at J, leaving 7 bases unmatched. In germline, CDR1 is MNHNS, CDR2 SASEGT. The CDR3 consists of 15 residues. Written as DNA, the CDR3 is TGTGCCAGCAGTGAAAATAGCGGGAGGTTCTTTGAGCAGTTCTTC. Its protein product is CASSENSGRFFEQFF.

The chain joins TRBV11-3 to TRBJ2-2; TRBD2 matches 12 bases. The CDR3 runs 15 residues. With 3 bases clipped from V and 5 bases from J, the junction kept 1 base outside the gene matches. Germline V CDR1 and CDR2: SGHNT, YENEEA. The CDR3 nucleotides read TGTGCCAGCAGCTTTGGGACTAGCGGGACCGGGGAGCTGTTTTTT. Protein sequence: CASSFGTSGTGELFF.

The chain uses TRBV27 and TRBJ2-1; possibly TRBD2 for D (5 bases). V was shortened by 2 bases and J by 6 bases, with 14 bases between the two germline ends. CDR1 MNHEY and CDR2 SMNVEV come from the germline V gene (reference sequence). This CDR3 has 15 residues. The CDR3 sequence is CASSLIPAGRNEQFF. The CDR3 bases are TGTGCCAGCAGTTTAATTCCCGCGGGCCGCAATGAGCAGTTCTTC.

This clone appeared a single time. This chain uses TRBV5-1 with TRBJ1-4; D might be TRBD1 (6 bases). Trimming stripped 1 base from V and 8 bases from J, with 15 bases between. CDR1 and CDR2 from the germline V gene are SGHRS and YFSETQ. This CDR3 comprises 15 residues. The CDR3: CASSLTGTPGEKLFF. The CDR3 bases are TGCGCCAGCAGCTTGACCGGGACACCAGGCGAAAAACTGTTTTTT.

The chain has TRBV7-2 and TRBJ1-1; the D gene is possibly TRBD1 (6 bases). Germline V gene data show CDR1 as SGHTA and CDR2 as FQGNSA. V was pared by 5 bases and J by 1 base, with 14 bases between. The length of the CDR3 is 15 residues. The CDR3 spells CASSRWGARNTEAFF. In DNA, the CDR3 is TGTGCCAGCAGCCGCTGGGGGGCAAGGAACACTGAAGCTTTCTTT.

This chain joins TRBV6-6 and TRBJ2-7; 8 nucleotides align to TRBD2. With V trimmed by 8 bases and J by 0 bases, 9 bases remained unmatched. Germline V gene lookup returns CDR1 MNHNY and CDR2 SVGAGI (reference sequence). The CDR3 is 15 amino acids. CDR3 sequence (DNA): TGTGCCAGCTCCTGGCTAGCGGGCCTCTCCTACGAGCAGTACTTC. Its translation is CASSWLAGLSYEQYF.

This clone was seen only a few times. The gene calls are TRBV6-6 and TRBJ1-5; D is unresolved. This CDR3 has 13 amino acids. Germline assignment: CDR1 MNHNY and CDR2 SVGAGI (reference sequence). The V end was cut by 7 bases, the J end by 4 bases, with 11 bases between. The CDR3, as DNA: TGTGCCAGCACCCACGACGGGAATCAGCCCCAGCATTTT. Translation gives CASTHDGNQPQHF.

The chain is built from TRBV29-1 and TRBJ1-1, with a tentative D call TRBD1 (5 bases). Deletions cut 7 bases from V and 1 base from J, with 7 bases between. The CDR3 has 11 amino acids. CDR1 is SQVTM, CDR2 ANQGSEA, per germline. The CDR3 is CSGGENTEAFF. CDR3 DNA sequence: TGCAGCGGGGGGGAGAACACTGAAGCTTTCTTT.

The V gene is TRBV4-2, the J gene TRBJ2-3, with D perhaps TRBD1 or TRBD2 (5 bases each). This CDR3 has 18 residues. Looked up from germline, CDR1 is LGHNA and CDR2 is YNFKEQ. Trimming took 0 bases from V and 6 from J, leaving 22 bases between them. CDR3 residues: CASSQEPGPFTRWDTQYF. CDR3 DNA sequence: TGTGCCAGCAGCCAAGAACCGGGACCCTTTACCCGGTGGGATACGCAGTATTTT.

The rearrangement links TRBV4-1 to TRBJ2-7; D is perhaps TRBD1 (5 bases). The V and J ends lost 0 bases and 0 bases respectively, with 12 bases between them. Germline values: CDR1 MGHRA, CDR2 YSYEKL. The CDR3 is made up of 16 amino acids. The CDR3 reads CASSQEGLLSSYEQYF. DNA of the CDR3: TGCGCCAGCAGCCAAGAGGGGCTCCTCAGCTCCTACGAGCAGTACTTC.

The chain recombines TRBV11-2 with TRBJ2-7; D is perhaps TRBD1 or TRBD2 (5 bases each). Between the trimmed V and J ends, which lost 1 base and 7 bases, there was a span of 8 bases. Germline V gene sequence: CDR1 SGHAT, CDR2 FQNNGV. The CDR3 is 12 amino acids. The chain's CDR3 is CASSLAWGEQYF. CDR3 bases: TGTGCCAGCAGCTTAGCCTGGGGGGAGCAGTACTTC.

The V and J genes are TRBV4-2 and TRBJ2-1; TRBD1 matches 8 bases. Germline V gene sequence: CDR1 LGHNA, CDR2 YNFKEQ. The V segment lost 0 bases and the J segment 8 bases; nucleotides outside the gene matches: 6. The CDR3 length is 15 residues. The CDR3: CASSQESQGAYEQFF. CDR3 nucleotide sequence: TGTGCCAGCAGCCAAGAGAGCCAGGGGGCGTATGAGCAGTTCTTC.

This chain connects TRBV11-2 to TRBJ1-5; D is undetermined. V was shortened by 3 bases and J by 3 bases, with 12 bases between the two germline ends. Germline V lookup: CDR1 SGHAT, CDR2 FQNNGV. CDR3 length: 15 amino acids. The CDR3 bases are TGTGCCAGCAGCTTGATTGGGAATCCCAATCAGCCCCAGCATTTT. This translates into CASSLIGNPNQPQHF.

The table lists this clone with a count of one. The chain is built from TRBV13 and TRBJ2-2, with D possibly being TRBD1 or TRBD2 (5 bases each). This CDR3 is 15 amino acids long. Germline lookup yields CDR1 PRHDT and CDR2 FYEKMQ (reference sequence). V was trimmed by 2 bases and J by 7 bases, leaving 14 bases between them. The CDR3, as DNA: TGTGCCAGCAGCTTATGGCGAGGGGTCGGCGGGGAGCTGTTTTTT. Amino acids: CASSLWRGVGGELFF.

This clone showed up just once. The V gene is TRBV20-1, the J gene TRBJ2-4; D is ambiguous. CDR3 length: 10 residues. CDR1 is DFQATT, CDR2 SNEGSKA, per germline (reference sequence). V dropped 6 bases and J dropped 8 bases, with 8 bases sitting between them. In DNA, the CDR3 is TGCAGTGCCCCTTCTTACATTCAGTACTTC. Protein: CSAPSYIQYF.

In its sample, this clone was seen a few times. V gene TRBV27 combines with J gene TRBJ2-3; TRBD2 matches at 7 bases. Germline-derived CDR1 and CDR2 are MNHEY and SMNVEV (reference sequence). Losses at the gene ends were 8 bases for V and 2 bases for J; bases not matched to a gene: 10. This CDR3 has 15 residues. The DNA for the CDR3 is TGTGCCAGCTCCCCCTGGGCGGGAGTCACAGATACGCAGTATTTT. Its translation: CASSPWAGVTDTQYF.

V is TRBV7-6 and J is TRBJ2-3; possibly TRBD2 for D (6 bases). With 1 base removed from V and 5 bases from J, the gap between germline ends came to 10 bases. This CDR3 has 14 amino acids. Germline V lookup: CDR1 SGHVS, CDR2 FNYEAQ. The CDR3, as DNA: TGTGCCAGCAGCTTAGGGTCCGGGGGAGATACGCAGTATTTT. Its protein product is CASSLGSGGDTQYF.

This rearrangement joins TRBV12-2 to TRBJ2-5; the table's TRBD2 call for D was not verified on the DNA. TRBV12-2 is a pseudogene locus. The CDR3 runs to 14 residues. The CDR3 spells CASRLARLAETQYF. The CDR3 region has the DNA TGTGCAAGTCGCTTAGCGAGGCTAGCTGAGACCCAGTACTTC.

The rearrangement uses TRBV5-8 and TRBJ2-1, with TRBD2 matching over 10 bases. Looked up from germline, CDR1 is SGHTS and CDR2 is YDEGEE. V was pared by 4 bases and J by 2 bases, with 12 bases of the junction left unmatched. CDR3 length: 18 amino acids. DNA for the CDR3: TGTGCCAGCAGCGCGAGCTGGGAACTAGCGGGGACCTACAATGAGCAGTTCTTC. As protein: CASSASWELAGTYNEQFF.